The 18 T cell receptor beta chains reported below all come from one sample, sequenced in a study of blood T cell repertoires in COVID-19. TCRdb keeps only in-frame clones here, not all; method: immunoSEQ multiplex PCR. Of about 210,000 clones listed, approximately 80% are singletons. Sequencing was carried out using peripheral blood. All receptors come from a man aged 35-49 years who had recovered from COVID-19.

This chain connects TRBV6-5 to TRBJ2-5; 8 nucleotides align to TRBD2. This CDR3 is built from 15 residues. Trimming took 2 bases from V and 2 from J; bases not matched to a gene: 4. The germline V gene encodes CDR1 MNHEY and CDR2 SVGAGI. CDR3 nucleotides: TGTGCCAGCAGTTACCTAGCGGGCGCTCAAGAGACCCAGTACTTC. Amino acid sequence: CASSYLAGAQETQYF.

The CDR3: CASSLRNYGYTF. The CDR3, as DNA: TGTGCCAGCAGCTTACGTAACTATGGCTACACCTTC. The chain joins TRBV11-3 to TRBJ1-2; D not resolved. The CDR3 has 12 residues. Germline values: CDR1 SGHNT, CDR2 YENEEA. Trimming stripped 2 bases from V and 1 base from J, with 2 bases between.

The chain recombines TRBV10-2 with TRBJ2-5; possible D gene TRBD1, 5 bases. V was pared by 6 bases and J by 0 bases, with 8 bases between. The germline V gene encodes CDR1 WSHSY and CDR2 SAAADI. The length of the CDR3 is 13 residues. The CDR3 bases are TGCGCCAGCAGGGCGACAGACCAAGAGACCCAGTACTTC. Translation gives CASRATDQETQYF.

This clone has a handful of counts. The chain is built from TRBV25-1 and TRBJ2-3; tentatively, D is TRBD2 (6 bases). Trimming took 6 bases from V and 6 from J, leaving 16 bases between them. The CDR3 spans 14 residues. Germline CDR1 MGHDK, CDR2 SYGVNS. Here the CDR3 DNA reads TGTGCCAGCAGCCGGAGGGCGGACCTGGATACGCAGTATTTT. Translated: CASSRRADLDTQYF.

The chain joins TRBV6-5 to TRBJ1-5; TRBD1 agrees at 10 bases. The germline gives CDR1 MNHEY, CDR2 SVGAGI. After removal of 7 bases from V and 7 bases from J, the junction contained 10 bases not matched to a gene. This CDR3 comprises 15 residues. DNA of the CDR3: TGTGCCAGCACGAGAGGGACAGGGGCCGGGCAGCCCCAGCATTTT. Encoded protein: CASTRGTGAGQPQHF.

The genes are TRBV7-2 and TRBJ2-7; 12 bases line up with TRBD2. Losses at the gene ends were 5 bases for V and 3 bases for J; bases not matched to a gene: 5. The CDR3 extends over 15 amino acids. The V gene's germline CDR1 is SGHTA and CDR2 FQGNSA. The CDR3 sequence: CASSRLTSGSYEQYF. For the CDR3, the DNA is TGTGCCAGCAGCCGGTTGACTAGCGGGAGCTACGAGCAGTACTTC.

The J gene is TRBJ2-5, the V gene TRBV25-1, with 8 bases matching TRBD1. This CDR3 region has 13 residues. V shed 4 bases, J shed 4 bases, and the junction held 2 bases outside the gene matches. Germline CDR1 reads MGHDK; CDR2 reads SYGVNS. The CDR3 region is CASSVTGAETQYF. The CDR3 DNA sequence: TGTGCCAGCAGTGTGACAGGGGCAGAGACCCAGTACTTC.

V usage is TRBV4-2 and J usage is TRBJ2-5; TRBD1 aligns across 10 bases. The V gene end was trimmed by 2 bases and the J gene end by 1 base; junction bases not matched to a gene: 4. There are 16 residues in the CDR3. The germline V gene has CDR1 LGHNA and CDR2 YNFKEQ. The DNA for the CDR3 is TGTGCCAGCAGCCAAACCGACAGGGGGCCCCAAGAGACCCAGTACTTC. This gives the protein CASSQTDRGPQETQYF.

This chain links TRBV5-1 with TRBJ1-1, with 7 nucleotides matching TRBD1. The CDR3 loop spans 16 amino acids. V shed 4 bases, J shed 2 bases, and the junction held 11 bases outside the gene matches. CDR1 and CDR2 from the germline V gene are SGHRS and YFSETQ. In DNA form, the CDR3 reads TGCGCCAGCAGCCCAACCGCCGGGACAGAAAACACTGAAGCTTTCTTT. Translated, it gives CASSPTAGTENTEAFF.

In DNA form, the CDR3 reads TGTGCCAGCAGCCGTGGACGAGGCGGGGGAACTAATGAAAAACTGTTTTTT. The encoded protein is CASSRGRGGGTNEKLFF. The chain is built from TRBV11-3 and TRBJ1-4, with D perhaps matching TRBD1 (5 bases). The CDR3 contains 17 residues. CDR1 is SGHNT and CDR2 is YENEEA in the germline V gene. Trimming stripped 5 bases from V and 1 base from J, with 17 bases between. The full variable domain, with the rest looked up from reference TRBV11-3 and TRBJ1-4, is EAGVVQSPRYKIIEKKQPVAFWCNPISGHNTLYWYLQNLGQGPELLIRYENEEAVDDSQLPKDRFSAERLKGVDSTLKIQPAELGDSAVYLCASSRGRGGGTNEKLFFGSGTQLSVL.

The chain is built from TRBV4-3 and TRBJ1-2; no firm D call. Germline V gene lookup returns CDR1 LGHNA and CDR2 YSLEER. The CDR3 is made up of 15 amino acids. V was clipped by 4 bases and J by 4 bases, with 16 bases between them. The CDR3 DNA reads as TGCGCCAGCAGCCCCATTCCACAAGCAGGCTATGGCTACACCTTC. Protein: CASSPIPQAGYGYTF.

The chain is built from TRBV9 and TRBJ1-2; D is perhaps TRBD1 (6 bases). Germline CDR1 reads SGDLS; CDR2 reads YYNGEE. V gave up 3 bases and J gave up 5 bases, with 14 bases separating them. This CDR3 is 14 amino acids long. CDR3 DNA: TGTGCCAGCAGCGCCCACAGGGTTCTGTATGGCTACACCTTC. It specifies CASSAHRVLYGYTF. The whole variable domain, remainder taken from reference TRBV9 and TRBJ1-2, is DSGVTQTPKHLITATGQRVTLRCSPRSGDLSVYWYQQSLDQGLQFLIQYYNGEERAKGNILERFSAQQFPDLHSELNLSSLELGDSALYFCASSAHRVLYGYTFGSGTRLTVV.

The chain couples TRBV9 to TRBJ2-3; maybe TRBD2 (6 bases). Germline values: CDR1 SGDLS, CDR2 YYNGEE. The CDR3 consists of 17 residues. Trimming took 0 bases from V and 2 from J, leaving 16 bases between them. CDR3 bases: TGTGCCAGCAGCGTAGGCTTCCTCGGCGGGATCACAGATACGCAGTATTTT. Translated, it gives CASSVGFLGGITDTQYF.

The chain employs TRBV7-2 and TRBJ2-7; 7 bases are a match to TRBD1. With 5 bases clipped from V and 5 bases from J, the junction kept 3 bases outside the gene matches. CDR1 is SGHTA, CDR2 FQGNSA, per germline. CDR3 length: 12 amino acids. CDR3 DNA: TGTGCCAGCAGCCAACAGGGGAACGAGCAGTACTTC. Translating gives CASSQQGNEQYF.

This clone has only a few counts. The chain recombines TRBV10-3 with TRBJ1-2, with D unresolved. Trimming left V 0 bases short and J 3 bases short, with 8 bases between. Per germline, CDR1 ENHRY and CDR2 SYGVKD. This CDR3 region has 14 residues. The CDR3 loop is CAISESSLHYGYTF. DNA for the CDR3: TGTGCCATCAGTGAGTCTAGCCTCCACTATGGCTACACCTTC.

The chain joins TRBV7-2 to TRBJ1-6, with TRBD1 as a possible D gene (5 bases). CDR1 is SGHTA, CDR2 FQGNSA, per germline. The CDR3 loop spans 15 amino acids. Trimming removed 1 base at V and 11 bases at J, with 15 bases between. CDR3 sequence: CASSLVPQPGAPLHF. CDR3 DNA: TGTGCCAGCAGCTTAGTGCCTCAACCGGGGGCACCCCTCCACTTT.

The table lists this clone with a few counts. CDR3 DNA: TGTGCCAGCAGGCCGGACATGAACACTGAAGCTTTCTTT. Translated: CASRPDMNTEAFF. The chain is built from TRBV7-9 and TRBJ1-1, with D possibly being TRBD1 (5 bases). This CDR3 has 13 residues. V was pared by 6 bases and J by 0 bases, with 8 bases between. Germline-derived CDR1 and CDR2 are SEHNR and FQNEAQ (reference sequence).

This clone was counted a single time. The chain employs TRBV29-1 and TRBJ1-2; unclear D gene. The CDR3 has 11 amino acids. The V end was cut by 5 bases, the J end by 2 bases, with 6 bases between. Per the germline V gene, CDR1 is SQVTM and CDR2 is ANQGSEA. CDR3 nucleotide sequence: TGCAGCGTTACCGGGAACTATGGCTACACCTTC. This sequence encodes CSVTGNYGYTF. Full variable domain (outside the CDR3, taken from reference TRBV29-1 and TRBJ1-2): SAVISQKPSRDICQRGTSLTIQCQVDSQVTMMFWYRQQPGQSLTLIATANQGSEATYESGFVIDKFPISRPNLTFSTLTVSNMSPEDSSIYLCSVTGNYGYTFGSGTRLTVV.